The rows below give T cell receptor beta chains drawn from one sample of a study of T-cell reconstitution after alpha-beta-depleted transplantation in children. Each CDR3 protein is one row after TCRdb ran MiXCR on the PCR reads. The table shows 500,000 or so distinct CDR3 sequences, with approximately 32% occurring only once. Sequences were derived from PBMCs from the stem cell graft donor, sampled from the stem cell graft. These receptors were collected from a human donor who donated a stem cell graft to a child with aplastic anemia. Both conserved end residues are trimmed from each CDR3.

V	J	CDR3
TRBV6-5	TRBJ1-6	ASGSSSPGGYNSPLH
TRBV6-5	TRBJ1-2	ASSWTDSDYGYT
TRBV14	TRBJ1-2	ASSHNRGNGYT
TRBV20-1	TRBJ2-3	SARGTGVQDTQY
TRBV5-4	TRBJ1-1	ASSLGPGRTPTPAF
TRBV19	TRBJ1-4	ASSTYLDRTTNEKLF
TRBV29-1	TRBJ2-7	SARGAGRKY
TRBV6-2/TRBV6-3	TRBJ2-7	ASSRVAVTSYEQY
TRBV4-2	TRBJ2-4	ASSQGRGAGVAKNIQY
TRBV2	TRBJ1-1	ASSGTALNTEAF
TRBV2	TRBJ1-1	ASRGSIQRNTEAF
TRBV6-6	TRBJ2-3	AIWGGTDTQY
TRBV27	TRBJ1-1	ASSTGQGVNTEAF
TRBV4-3	TRBJ1-2	ASSQDFRQGSGYT
TRBV15	TRBJ2-5	ATSRDSGTQY